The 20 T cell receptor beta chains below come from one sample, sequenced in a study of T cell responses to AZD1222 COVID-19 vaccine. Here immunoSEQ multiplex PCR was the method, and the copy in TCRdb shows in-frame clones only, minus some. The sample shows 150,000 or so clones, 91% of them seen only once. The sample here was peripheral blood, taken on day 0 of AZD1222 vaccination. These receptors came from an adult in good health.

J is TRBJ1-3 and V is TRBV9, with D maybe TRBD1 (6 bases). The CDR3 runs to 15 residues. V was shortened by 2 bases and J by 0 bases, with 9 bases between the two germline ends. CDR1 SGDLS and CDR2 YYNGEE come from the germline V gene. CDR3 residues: CASSVNRDSGNTIYF. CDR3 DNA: TGTGCCAGCAGCGTCAACAGGGACTCTGGAAACACCATATATTTT.

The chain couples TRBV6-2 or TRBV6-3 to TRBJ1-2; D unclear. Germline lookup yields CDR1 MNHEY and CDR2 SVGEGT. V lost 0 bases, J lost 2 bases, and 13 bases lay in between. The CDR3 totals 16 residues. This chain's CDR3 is CASSYSMPSGNYGYTF. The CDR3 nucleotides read TGTGCCAGCAGTTACTCGATGCCGTCGGGGAACTATGGCTACACCTTC.

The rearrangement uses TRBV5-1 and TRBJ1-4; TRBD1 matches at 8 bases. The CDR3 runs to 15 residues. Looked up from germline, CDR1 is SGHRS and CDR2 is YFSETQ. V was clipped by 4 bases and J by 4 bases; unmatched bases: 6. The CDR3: CASSQGQGSNEKLFF. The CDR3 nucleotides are TGCGCCAGCAGCCAAGGACAGGGTAGTAATGAAAAACTGTTTTTT.

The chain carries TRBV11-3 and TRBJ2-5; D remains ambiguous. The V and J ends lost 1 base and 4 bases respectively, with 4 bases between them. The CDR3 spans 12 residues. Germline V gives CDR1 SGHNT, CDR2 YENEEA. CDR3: CASSLGRETQYF. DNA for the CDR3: TGTGCCAGCAGCTTAGGCAGAGAGACCCAGTACTTC.

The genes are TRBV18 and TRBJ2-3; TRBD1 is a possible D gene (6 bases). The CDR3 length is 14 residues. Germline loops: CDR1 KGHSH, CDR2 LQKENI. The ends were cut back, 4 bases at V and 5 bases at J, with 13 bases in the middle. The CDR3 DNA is TGTGCCAGCTCACAAGATCGGACAGAAGATACGCAGTATTTT. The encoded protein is CASSQDRTEDTQYF.

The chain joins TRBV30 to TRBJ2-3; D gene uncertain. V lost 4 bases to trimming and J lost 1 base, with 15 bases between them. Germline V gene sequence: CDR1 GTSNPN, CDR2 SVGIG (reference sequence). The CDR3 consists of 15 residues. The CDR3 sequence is CAWKRTSSGTDTQYF. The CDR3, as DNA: TGTGCCTGGAAGAGAACATCCTCCGGCACAGATACGCAGTATTTT.

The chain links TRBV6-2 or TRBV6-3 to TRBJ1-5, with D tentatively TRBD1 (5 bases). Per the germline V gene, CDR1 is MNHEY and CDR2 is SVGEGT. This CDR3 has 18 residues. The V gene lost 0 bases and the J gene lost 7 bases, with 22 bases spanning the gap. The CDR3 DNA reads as TGTGCCAGCAGTTACTCGATTGGGGTCGTCGGGGGAGACCAGCCCCAGCATTTT. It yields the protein CASSYSIGVVGGDQPQHF.

The DNA of the CDR3 is TGTGCCATCTCAAGTACTTTGACAGGATTCAACTCTACTTACTATGGCTACACCTTC. It codes for CAISSTLTGFNSTYYGYTF. This rearrangement joins TRBV10-3 to TRBJ1-2, with D perhaps matching TRBD1 (6 bases). The germline V gene encodes CDR1 ENHRY and CDR2 SYGVKD. V lost 8 bases to trimming and J lost 3 bases, with 31 bases between them. There are 19 residues in the CDR3.

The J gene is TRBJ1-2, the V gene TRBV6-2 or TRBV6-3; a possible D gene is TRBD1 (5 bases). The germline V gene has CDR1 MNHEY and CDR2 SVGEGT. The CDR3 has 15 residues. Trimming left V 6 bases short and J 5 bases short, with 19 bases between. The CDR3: CASSSTQGRDYGYTF. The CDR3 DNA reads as TGTGCCAGCAGCAGTACCCAGGGACGGGATTATGGCTACACCTTC.

As DNA, the CDR3 is TGTGCCAGCATGCGGCTGGACTCGATTTATGGCTACACCTTC. Protein sequence: CASMRLDSIYGYTF. The chain uses TRBV27 and TRBJ1-2; unclear D gene. Germline-derived CDR1 and CDR2 are MNHEY and SMNVEV (reference sequence). The CDR3 sequence is 14 residues long. V lost 7 bases to trimming and J lost 5 bases, with 17 bases between them.

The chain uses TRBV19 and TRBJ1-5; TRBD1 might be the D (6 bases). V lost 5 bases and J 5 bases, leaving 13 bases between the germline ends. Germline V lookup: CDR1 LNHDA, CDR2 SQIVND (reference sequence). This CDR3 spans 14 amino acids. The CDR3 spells CASSRPQGYQPQHF. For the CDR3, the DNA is TGTGCCAGTAGTCGCCCTCAGGGGTATCAGCCCCAGCATTTT.

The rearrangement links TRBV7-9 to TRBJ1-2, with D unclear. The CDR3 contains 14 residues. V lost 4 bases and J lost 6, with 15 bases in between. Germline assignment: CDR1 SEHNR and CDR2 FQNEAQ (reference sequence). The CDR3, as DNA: TGTGCCAGCAGCTCTCCGTTAGGGTCCGATGGCTACACCTTC. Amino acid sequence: CASSSPLGSDGYTF.

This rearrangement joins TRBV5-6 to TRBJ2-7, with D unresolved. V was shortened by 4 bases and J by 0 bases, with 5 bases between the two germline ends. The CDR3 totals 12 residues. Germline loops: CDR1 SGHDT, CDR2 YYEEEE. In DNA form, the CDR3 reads TGTGCCAGCAGCCGAGACTCCTACGAGCAGTACTTC. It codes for CASSRDSYEQYF.

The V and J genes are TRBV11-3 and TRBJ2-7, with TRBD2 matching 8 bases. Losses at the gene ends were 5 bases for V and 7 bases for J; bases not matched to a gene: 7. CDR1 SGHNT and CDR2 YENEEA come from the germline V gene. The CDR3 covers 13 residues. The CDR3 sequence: CASSGLAVGEQYF. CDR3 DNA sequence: TGTGCCAGCAGCGGACTAGCTGTAGGGGAGCAGTACTTC.

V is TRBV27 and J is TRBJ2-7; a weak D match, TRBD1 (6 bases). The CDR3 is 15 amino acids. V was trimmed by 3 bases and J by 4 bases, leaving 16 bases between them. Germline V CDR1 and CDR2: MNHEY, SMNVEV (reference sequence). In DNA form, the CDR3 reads TGTGCCAGCAGTTTGATTTTCAGGGGTGGATACGAGCAGTACTTC. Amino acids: CASSLIFRGGYEQYF.

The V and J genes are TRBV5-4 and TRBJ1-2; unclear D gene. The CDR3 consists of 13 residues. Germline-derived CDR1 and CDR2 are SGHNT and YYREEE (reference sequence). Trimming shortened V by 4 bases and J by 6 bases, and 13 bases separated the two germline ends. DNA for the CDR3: TGTGCCAGCAGCATCCCTGGGTCGGATGGCTACACCTTC. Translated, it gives CASSIPGSDGYTF. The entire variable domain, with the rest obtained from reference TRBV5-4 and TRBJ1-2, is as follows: ETGVTQSPTHLIKTRGQQVTLRCSSQSGHNTVSWYQQALGQGPQFIFQYYREEENGRGNFPPRFSGLQFPNYSSELNVNALELDDSALYLCASSIPGSDGYTFGSGTRLTVV.

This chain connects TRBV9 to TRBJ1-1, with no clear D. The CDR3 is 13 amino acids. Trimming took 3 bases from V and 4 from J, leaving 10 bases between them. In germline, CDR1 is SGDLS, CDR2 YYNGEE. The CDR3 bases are TGTGCCAGCAGCGCCCGATGGGGCACTGAAGCTTTCTTT. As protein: CASSARWGTEAFF.

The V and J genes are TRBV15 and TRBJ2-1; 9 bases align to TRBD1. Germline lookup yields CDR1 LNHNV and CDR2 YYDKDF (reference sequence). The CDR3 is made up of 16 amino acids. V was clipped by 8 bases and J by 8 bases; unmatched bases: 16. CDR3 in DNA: TGTGCCACCCACCGCGGGGGACAGGGAATCGCATATGAGCAGTTCTTC. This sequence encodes CATHRGGQGIAYEQFF.

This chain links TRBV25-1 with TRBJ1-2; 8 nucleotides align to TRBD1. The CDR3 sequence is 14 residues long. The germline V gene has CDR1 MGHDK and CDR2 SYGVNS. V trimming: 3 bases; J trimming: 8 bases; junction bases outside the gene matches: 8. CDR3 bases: TGTGCCAGCAGTGAGGGACAGGCTCTCGGGGGCTACACCTTC. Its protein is CASSEGQALGGYTF.

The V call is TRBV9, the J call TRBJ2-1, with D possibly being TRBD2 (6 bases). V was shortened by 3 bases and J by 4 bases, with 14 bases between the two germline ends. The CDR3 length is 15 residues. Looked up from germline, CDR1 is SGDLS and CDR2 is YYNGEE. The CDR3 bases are TGTGCCAGCAGCGACGGGACTTATGATTACAATGAGCAGTTCTTC. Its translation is CASSDGTYDYNEQFF.